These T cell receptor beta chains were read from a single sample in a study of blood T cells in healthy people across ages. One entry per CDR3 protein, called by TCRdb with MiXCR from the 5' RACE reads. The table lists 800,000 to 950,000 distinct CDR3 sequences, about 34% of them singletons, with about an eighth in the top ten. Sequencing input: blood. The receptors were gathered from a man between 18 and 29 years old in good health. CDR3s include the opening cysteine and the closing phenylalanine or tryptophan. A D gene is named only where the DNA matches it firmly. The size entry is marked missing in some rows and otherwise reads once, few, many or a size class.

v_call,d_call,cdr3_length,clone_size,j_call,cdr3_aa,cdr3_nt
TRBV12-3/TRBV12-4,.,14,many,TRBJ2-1,CASSLAVTYNEQFF,TGTGCCAGCAGTTTAGCGGTTACCTACAATGAGCAGTTCTTC
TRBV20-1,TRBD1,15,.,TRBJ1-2,CSATLPTGEKSGYTF,TGCAGTGCTACTCTACCGACAGGGGAAAAAAGTGGCTACACCTTC
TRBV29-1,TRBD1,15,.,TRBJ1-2,CSVEGTGGASYGYTF,TGCAGCGTTGAGGGGACAGGGGGCGCGTCCTATGGCTACACCTTC
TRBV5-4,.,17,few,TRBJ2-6,CASSQQVPGSGANVLTF,TGTGCCAGCAGCCAACAGGTCCCAGGCTCTGGGGCCAACGTCCTGACTTTC
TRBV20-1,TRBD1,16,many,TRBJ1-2,CSARDAGAQGARGYTF,TGCAGTGCTAGAGACGCGGGGGCACAGGGGGCTCGAGGCTACACCTTC
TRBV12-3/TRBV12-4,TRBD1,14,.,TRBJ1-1,CASSPSDRVLTAFF,TGTGCCAGCAGTCCCTCGGACAGGGTCCTGACCGCTTTCTTT
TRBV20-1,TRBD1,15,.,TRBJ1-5,CSARTGRAGERPQHF,TGCAGTGCTAGGACAGGGCGGGCCGGGGAGCGGCCCCAGCATTTT
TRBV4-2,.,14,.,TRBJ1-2,CASSQASDAIGYTF,TGTGCCAGCAGCCAAGCCTCGGATGCTATCGGCTACACCTTC
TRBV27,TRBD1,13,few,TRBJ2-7,CASSRQGVHEQYF,TGTGCCAGCAGCAGACAGGGTGTTCACGAGCAGTACTTC
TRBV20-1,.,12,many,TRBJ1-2,CSARSGGYGYTF,TGCAGTGCTAGGTCAGGAGGCTATGGCTACACCTTC
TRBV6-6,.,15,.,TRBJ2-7,CASSNDPREPYEQYF,TGTGCCAGCAGTAACGACCCGAGAGAGCCCTACGAGCAGTACTTC
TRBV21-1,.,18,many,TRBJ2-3,CASSKLAGPNYSTDTQYF,TGTGCCAGCAGCAAACTTGCGGGCCCGAATTATAGCACAGATACGCAGTATTTT
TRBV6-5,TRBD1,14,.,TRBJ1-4,CASTPTGGYEKLFF,TGTGCCAGCACCCCAACAGGGGGCTATGAAAAACTGTTTTTT
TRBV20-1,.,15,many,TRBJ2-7,CSAQDVGQQTYEQYF,TGCAGTGCCCAAGACGTTGGGCAGCAAACCTACGAGCAGTACTTC
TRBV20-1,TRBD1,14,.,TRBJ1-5,CSALKGASNQPQHF,TGCAGTGCCCTAAAGGGGGCCTCCAATCAGCCCCAGCATTTT
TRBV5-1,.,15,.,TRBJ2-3,CASSLATAYTDTQYF,TGCGCCAGCAGCTTGGCGACAGCGTACACAGATACGCAGTATTTT
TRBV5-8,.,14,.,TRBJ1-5,CASSGGSGRGPQHF,TGTGCCAGCAGCGGGGGCTCGGGACGGGGGCCCCAGCATTTT
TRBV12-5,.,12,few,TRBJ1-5,CASGLMNQPQHF,TGTGCTAGTGGTCTCATGAATCAGCCCCAGCATTTT
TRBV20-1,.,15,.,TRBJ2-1,CSARDSGGGYNEQFF,TGCAGTGCTAGAGATTCAGGGGGAGGGTACAATGAGCAGTTCTTC
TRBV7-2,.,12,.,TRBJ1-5,CASSAGYQPQHF,TGTGCCAGCAGCGCAGGGTATCAGCCCCAGCATTTT
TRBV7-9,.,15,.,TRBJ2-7,CASSTEQGGPYEQYF,TGTGCCAGCAGTACTGAACAGGGAGGCCCCTACGAGCAGTACTTC
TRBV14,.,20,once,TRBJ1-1,CASSQAKEYRPGTWYGKAFF,TGTGCCAGCAGCCAAGCGAAGGAGTATCGCCCTGGCACCTGGTACGGTAAAGCTTTCTTT
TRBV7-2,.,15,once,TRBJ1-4,CASSLGGGLGEKLFF,TGTGCCAGCAGCTTAGGAGGTGGATTGGGTGAAAAACTGTTTTTT
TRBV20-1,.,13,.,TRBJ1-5,CSAPLPLTGREHF,TGCAGTGCTCCGCTACCACTAACAGGGCGCGAGCATTTT
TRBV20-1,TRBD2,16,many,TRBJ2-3,CSARHTSGESTDTQYF,TGCAGTGCTAGGCATACTAGCGGGGAAAGCACAGATACGCAGTATTTT
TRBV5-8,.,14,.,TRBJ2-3,CASSRGDNTDTQYF,TGTGCCAGCAGCCGAGGGGACAACACAGATACGCAGTATTTT
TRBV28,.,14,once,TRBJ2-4,CASRAGGGSNIQYF,TGTGCCAGCAGGGCCGGCGGGGGCTCAAACATTCAGTACTTC
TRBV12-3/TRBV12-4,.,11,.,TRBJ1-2,CANLVYGGYTF,TGTGCCAACCTGGTCTATGGTGGCTACACCTTC
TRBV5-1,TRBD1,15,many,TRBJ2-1,CASSTPGQGIDEQFF,TGCGCCAGCAGCACTCCGGGACAGGGTATCGATGAGCAGTTCTTC
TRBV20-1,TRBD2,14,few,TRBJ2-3,CSAPKPGGPDTQYF,TGCAGTGCTCCGAAACCGGGGGGGCCAGATACGCAGTATTTT
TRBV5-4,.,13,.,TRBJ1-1,CAGSLTLNTEAFF,TGTGCCGGCAGCTTGACATTGAACACTGAAGCTTTCTTT
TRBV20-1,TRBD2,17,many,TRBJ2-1,CSAREGGGGALYNEQFF,TGCAGTGCTAGAGAGGGGGGCGGGGGGGCCCTCTACAATGAGCAGTTCTTC
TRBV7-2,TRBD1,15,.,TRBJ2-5,CASSLGDSIQETQYF,TGTGCCAGCAGCTTAGGGGACAGCATTCAAGAGACCCAGTACTTC
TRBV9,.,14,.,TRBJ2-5,CASSVAAPQETQYF,TGTGCCAGCAGCGTAGCTGCGCCCCAAGAGACCCAGTACTTC
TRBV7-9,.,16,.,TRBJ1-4,CASSLRQGPTNEKLFF,TGTGCCAGCAGCTTACGTCAGGGGCCAACTAATGAAAAACTGTTTTTT
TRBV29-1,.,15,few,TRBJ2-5,CSVEPARQGDETQYF,TGCAGCGTTGAGCCCGCCCGGCAGGGAGATGAGACCCAGTACTTC
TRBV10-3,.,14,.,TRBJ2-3,CAISGASSTDTQYF,TGTGCCATCAGTGGGGCTTCTAGCACAGATACGCAGTATTTT
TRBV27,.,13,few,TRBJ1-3,CASKWVAGNTIYF,TGTGCCAGCAAGTGGGTGGCTGGAAACACCATATATTTT
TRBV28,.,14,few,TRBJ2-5,CASSLRSGGETQYF,TGTGCCAGCAGTTTACGCTCAGGCGGGGAGACCCAGTACTTC
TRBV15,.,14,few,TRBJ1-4,CATRLMRGNEKLFF,TGTGCCACGCGACTAATGAGGGGTAATGAAAAACTGTTTTTT
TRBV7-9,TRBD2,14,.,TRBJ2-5,CASSGGLVQETQYF,TGTGCCAGCAGCGGGGGACTAGTCCAAGAGACCCAGTACTTC
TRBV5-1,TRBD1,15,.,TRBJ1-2,CASSLTGQGAYGYTF,TGCGCCAGCAGCTTAACGGGACAGGGGGCTTATGGCTACACCTTC
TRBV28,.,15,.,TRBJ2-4,CASSPGWQAKNIQYF,TGTGCCAGCAGTCCAGGATGGCAAGCCAAAAACATTCAGTACTTC
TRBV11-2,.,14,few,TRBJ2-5,CASSPKQRQETQYF,TGTGCCAGCAGCCCGAAGCAGCGGCAAGAGACCCAGTACTTC
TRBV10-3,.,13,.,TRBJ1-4,CAISESNDEKLFF,TGTGCCATCAGTGAGTCAAACGATGAAAAACTGTTTTTT